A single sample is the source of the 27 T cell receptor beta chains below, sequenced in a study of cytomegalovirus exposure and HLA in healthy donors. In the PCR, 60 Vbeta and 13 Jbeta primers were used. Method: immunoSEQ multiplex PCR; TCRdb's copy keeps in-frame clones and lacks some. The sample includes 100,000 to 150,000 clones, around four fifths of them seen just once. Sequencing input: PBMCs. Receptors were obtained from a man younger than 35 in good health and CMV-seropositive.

This CDR3 is CATSEEGWMNTEAFF. The CDR3 DNA sequence: TGTGCCACCTCCGAGGAGGGTTGGATGAACACTGAAGCTTTCTTT. This rearrangement joins TRBV19 to TRBJ1-1; D unresolved. V was cut by 10 bases and J by 0 bases, with 18 bases left in between. Germline lookup yields CDR1 LNHDA and CDR2 SQIVND (reference sequence). CDR3 length: 15 amino acids.

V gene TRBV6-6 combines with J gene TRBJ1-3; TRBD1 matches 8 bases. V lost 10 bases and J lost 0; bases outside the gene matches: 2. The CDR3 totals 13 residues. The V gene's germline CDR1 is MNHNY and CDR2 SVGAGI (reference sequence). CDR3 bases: TGTGCCAAGGGACAGGCCTCTGGAAACACCATATATTTT. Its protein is CAKGQASGNTIYF.

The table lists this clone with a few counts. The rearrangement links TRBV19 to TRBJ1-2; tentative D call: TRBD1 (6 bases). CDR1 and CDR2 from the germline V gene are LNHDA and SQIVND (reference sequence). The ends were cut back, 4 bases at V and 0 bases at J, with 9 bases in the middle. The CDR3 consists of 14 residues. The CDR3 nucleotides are TGTGCCAGTAGTAAGACAGGAACTAACTATGGCTACACCTTC. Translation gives CASSKTGTNYGYTF.

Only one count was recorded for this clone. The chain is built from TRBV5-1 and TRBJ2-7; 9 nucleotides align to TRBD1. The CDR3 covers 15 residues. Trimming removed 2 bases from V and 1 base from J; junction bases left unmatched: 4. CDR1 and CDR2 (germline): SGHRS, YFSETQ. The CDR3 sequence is CASSLTGTGSYEQYF. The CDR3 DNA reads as TGCGCCAGCAGCTTAACCGGGACAGGGTCCTACGAGCAGTACTTC. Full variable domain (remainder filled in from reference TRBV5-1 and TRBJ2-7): KAGVTQTPRYLIKTRGQQVTLSCSPISGHRSVSWYQQTPGQGLQFLFEYFSETQRNKGNFPGRFSGRQFSNSRSEMNVSTLELGDSALYLCASSLTGTGSYEQYFGPGTRLTVT.

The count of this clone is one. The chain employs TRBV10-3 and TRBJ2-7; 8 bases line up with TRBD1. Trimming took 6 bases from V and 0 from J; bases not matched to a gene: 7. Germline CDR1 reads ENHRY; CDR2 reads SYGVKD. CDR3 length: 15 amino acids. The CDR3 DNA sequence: TGTGCCATCAGGATGGGACAGGAGAGCTCCTACGAGCAGTACTTC. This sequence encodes CAIRMGQESSYEQYF.

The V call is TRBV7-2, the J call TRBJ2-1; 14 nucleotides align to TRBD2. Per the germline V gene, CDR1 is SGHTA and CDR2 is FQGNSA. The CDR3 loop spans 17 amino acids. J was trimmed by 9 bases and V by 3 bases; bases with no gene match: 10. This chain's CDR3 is CASSFKGTSGGEGEQFF. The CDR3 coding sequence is TGTGCCAGCAGCTTCAAGGGGACTAGCGGGGGAGAGGGTGAGCAGTTCTTC.

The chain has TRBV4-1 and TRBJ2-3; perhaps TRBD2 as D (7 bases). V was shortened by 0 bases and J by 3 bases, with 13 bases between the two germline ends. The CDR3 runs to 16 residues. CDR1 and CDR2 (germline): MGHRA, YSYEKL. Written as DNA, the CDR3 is TGCGCCAGCAGCCAAGATGGGGGGGGCGGGACAGATACGCAGTATTTT. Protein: CASSQDGGGGTDTQYF.

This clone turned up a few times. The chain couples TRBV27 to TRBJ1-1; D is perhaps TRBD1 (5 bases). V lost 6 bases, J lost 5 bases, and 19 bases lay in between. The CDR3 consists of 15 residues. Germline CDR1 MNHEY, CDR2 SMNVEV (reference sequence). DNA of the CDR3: TGTGCCAGCAGCGGGGGAGTGTGGGTAAAAACTGAAGCTTTCTTT. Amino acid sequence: CASSGGVWVKTEAFF.

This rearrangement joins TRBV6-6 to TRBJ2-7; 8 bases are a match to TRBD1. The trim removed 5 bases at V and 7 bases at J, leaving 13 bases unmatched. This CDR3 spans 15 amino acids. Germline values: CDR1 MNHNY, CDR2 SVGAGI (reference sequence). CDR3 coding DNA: TGTGCCAGCAGTCTATCTCAGGGGGCGTTCTGGGAGCAGTACTTC. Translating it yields CASSLSQGAFWEQYF.

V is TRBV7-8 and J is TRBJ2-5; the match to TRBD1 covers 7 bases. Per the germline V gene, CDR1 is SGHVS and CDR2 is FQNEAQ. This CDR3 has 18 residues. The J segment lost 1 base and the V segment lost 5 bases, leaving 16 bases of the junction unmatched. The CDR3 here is CASSPRQGNYPSQETQYF. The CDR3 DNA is TGTGCCAGCAGCCCTCGACAGGGAAACTACCCTAGCCAAGAGACCCAGTACTTC.

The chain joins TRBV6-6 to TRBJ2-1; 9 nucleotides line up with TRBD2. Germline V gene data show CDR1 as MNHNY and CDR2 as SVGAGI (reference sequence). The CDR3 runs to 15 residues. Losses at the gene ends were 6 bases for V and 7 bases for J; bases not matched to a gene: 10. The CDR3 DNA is TGTGCCAGCAGCCTTAGCGGGGGCCCCTTAAATGAGCAGTTCTTC. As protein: CASSLSGGPLNEQFF.

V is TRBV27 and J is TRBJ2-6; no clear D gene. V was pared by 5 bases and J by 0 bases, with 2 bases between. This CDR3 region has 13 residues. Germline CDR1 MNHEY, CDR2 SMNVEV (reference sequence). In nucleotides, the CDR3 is TGTGCCAGCAGTCGCTCTGGGGCCAACGTCCTGACTTTC. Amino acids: CASSRSGANVLTF.

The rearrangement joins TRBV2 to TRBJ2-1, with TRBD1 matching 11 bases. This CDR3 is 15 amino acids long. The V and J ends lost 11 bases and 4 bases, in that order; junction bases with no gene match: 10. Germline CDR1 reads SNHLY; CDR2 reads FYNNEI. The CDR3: CAGVSGTGGYNEQFF. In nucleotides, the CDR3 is TGTGCCGGAGTCTCCGGGACAGGGGGGTACAATGAGCAGTTCTTC.

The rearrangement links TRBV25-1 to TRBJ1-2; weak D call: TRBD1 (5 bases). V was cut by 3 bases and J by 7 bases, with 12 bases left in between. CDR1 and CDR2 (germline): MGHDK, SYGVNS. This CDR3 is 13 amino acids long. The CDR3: CASSDSGAGGYTF. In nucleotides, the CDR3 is TGTGCCAGCAGTGATTCTGGGGCAGGTGGCTACACCTTC.

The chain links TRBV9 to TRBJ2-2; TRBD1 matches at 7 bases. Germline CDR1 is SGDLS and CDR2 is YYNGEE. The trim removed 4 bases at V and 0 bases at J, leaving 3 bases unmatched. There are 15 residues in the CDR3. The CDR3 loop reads CASSLGQANTGELFF. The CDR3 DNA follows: TGTGCCAGCAGCTTAGGACAGGCGAACACCGGGGAGCTGTTTTTT. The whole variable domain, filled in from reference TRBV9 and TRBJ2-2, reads DSGVTQTPKHLITATGQRVTLRCSPRSGDLSVYWYQQSLDQGLQFLIQYYNGEERAKGNILERFSAQQFPDLHSELNLSSLELGDSALYFCASSLGQANTGELFFGEGSRLTVL.

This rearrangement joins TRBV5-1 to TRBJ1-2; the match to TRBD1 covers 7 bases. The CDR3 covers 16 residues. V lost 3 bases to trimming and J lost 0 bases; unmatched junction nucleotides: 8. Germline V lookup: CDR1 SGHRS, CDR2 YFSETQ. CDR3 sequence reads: CASSYSGTAPNYGYTF. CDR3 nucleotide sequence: TGCGCCAGCAGCTACTCGGGGACAGCCCCTAACTATGGCTACACCTTC. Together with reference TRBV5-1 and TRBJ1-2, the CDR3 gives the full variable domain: KAGVTQTPRYLIKTRGQQVTLSCSPISGHRSVSWYQQTPGQGLQFLFEYFSETQRNKGNFPGRFSGRQFSNSRSEMNVSTLELGDSALYLCASSYSGTAPNYGYTFGSGTRLTVV.

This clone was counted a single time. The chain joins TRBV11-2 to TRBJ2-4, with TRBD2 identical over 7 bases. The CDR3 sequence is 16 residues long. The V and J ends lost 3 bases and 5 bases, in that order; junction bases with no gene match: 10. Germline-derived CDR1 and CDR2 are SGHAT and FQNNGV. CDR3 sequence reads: CASSLGRRESQNIQYF. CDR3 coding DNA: TGTGCCAGCAGCTTGGGGAGGCGGGAGAGTCAAAACATTCAGTACTTC. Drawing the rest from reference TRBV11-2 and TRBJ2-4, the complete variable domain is EAGVAQSPRYKIIEKRQSVAFWCNPISGHATLYWYQQILGQGPKLLIQFQNNGVVDDSQLPKDRFSAERLKGVDSTLKIQPAKLEDSAVYLCASSLGRRESQNIQYFGAGTRLSVL.

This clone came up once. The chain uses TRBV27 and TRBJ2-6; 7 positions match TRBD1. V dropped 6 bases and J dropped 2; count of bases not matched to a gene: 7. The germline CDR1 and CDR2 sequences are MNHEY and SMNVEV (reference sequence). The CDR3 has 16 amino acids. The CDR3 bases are TGTGCCAGCAGACGTACAGGGGACGCTGGGGCCAACGTCCTGACTTTC. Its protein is CASRRTGDAGANVLTF.

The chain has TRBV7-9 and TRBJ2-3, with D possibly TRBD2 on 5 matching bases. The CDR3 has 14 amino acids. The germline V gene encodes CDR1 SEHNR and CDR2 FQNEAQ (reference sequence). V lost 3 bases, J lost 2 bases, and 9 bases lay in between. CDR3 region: CASSFRTVTDTQYF. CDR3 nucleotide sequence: TGTGCCAGCAGCTTTAGGACTGTCACAGATACGCAGTATTTT.

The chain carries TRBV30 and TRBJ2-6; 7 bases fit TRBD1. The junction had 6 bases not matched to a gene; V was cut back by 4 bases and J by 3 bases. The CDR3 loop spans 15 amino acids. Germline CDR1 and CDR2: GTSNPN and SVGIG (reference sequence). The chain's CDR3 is CAWTSTGNGANVLTF. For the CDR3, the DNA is TGTGCCTGGACTTCGACAGGGAATGGGGCCAACGTCCTGACTTTC.

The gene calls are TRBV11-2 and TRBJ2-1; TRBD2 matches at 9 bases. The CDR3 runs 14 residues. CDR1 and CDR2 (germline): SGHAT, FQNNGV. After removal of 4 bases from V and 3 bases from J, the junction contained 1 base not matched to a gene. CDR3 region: CASSYSGSYNEQFF. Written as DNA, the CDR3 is TGTGCCAGCAGCTATAGCGGGAGCTACAATGAGCAGTTCTTC.

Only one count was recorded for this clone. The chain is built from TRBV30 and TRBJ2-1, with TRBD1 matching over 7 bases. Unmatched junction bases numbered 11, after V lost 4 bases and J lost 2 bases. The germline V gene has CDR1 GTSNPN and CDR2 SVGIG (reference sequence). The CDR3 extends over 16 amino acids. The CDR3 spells CAWTVPRGKTYNEQFF. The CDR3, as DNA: TGTGCCTGGACCGTCCCCAGGGGGAAAACCTACAATGAGCAGTTCTTC.

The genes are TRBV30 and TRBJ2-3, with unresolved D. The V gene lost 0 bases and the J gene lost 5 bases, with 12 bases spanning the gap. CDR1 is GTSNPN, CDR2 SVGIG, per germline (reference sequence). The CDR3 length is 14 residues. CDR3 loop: CAWSVAAYGDTQYF. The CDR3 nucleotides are TGTGCCTGGAGTGTGGCGGCTTATGGAGATACGCAGTATTTT.

CDR3 in DNA: TGTGCCAGCAGCTTGGCCGGGGTGCATAGCTCCTACAATGAGCAGTTCTTC. Translation gives CASSLAGVHSSYNEQFF. The rearrangement uses TRBV5-4 and TRBJ2-1; tentatively, D is TRBD2 (5 bases). Germline V lookup: CDR1 SGHNT, CDR2 YYREEE (reference sequence). This CDR3 is 17 amino acids long. V lost 0 bases, J lost 0 bases, and 13 bases lay in between. Combining the CDR3 with reference TRBV5-4 and TRBJ2-1 gives the whole variable domain ETGVTQSPTHLIKTRGQQVTLRCSSQSGHNTVSWYQQALGQGPQFIFQYYREEENGRGNFPPRFSGLQFPNYSSELNVNALELDDSALYLCASSLAGVHSSYNEQFFGPGTRLTVL.

The chain's CDR3 is CASSFKQGYGYTF. The CDR3 DNA reads as TGTGCCAGCAGTTTCAAACAGGGGTATGGCTACACCTTC. The chain carries TRBV27 and TRBJ1-2; 7 bases align to TRBD1. CDR1 MNHEY and CDR2 SMNVEV come from the germline V gene (reference sequence). CDR3 length: 13 amino acids. With 3 bases clipped from V and 5 bases from J, the junction kept 3 bases outside the gene matches.

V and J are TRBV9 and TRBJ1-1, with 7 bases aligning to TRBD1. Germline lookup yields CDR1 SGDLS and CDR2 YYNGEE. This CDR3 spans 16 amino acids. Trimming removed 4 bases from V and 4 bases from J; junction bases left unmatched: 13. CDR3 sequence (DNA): TGTGCCAGCAGCCCACACACAGGGGCCTTGAGCACTGAAGCTTTCTTT. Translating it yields CASSPHTGALSTEAFF.

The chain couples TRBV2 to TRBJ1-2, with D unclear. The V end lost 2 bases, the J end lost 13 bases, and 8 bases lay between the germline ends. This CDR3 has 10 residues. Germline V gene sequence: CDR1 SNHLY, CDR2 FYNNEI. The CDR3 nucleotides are TGTGCCAGCAGTGAACCGGGTTTCACCTTC. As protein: CASSEPGFTF. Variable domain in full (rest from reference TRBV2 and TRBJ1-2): EPEVTQTPSHQVTQMGQEVILRCVPISNHLYFYWYRQILGQKVEFLVSFYNNEISEKSEIFDDQFSVERPDGSNFTLKIRSTKLEDSAMYFCASSEPGFTFGSGTRLTVV.